This T cell receptor (beta chain) was recorded in a study of cytomegalovirus exposure and HLA in healthy donors (dated by TCRdb to 2016 to 2017). Regarding the study in general: According to an earlier analysis of 587 of the donors, 200 million or so T cells yielded approximately 120 million unique TCR beta sequences and around 280 Gb of sequence data. Roughly 300 gigabases of sequencing data and tens of millions of unique TCR sequences made up an early release that covered 500 to 700 HLA-typed donors. Of the roughly 410 genotyped donors, approximately 81% were placed in the genetic ancestry cluster associated with self-reported Caucasian donors. The aim of the study was to test whether cataloging public T cell receptors could identify signatures of past pathogen exposure. The T cell repertoires of 666 subjects were profiled by immunosequencing and related to cytomegalovirus serostatus. A separate validation cohort of 90 to 150 different subjects was used in addition to the approximately 610-subject first cohort. High-throughput TCR immunosequencing, statistical association of individual TCRs with disease status, and machine learning were combined to predict cytomegalovirus infection status. In a later analysis, previously published TCR beta repertoires from 666 donors were re-analyzed and high-resolution HLA genotyping was added so that TCR occurrence patterns could be studied. In the later analysis, no new phenotypic data were used to find candidate immune exposures; instead, reliance was placed on TCR beta sequences and their occurrence across donors. In an earlier analysis of over 550 of the donors, high-throughput TCR beta sequencing was used to judge whether each TCR beta V gene segment behaved as functional or pseudogenic. Donor age, sex, ethnicity and CMV serostatus were compiled together with the repertoire data. In a later genetic analysis, genome-wide SNP genotypes for about three fifths of the 666 donors were used, and that subset was treated as a discovery cohort. All discovery cohort repertoires had been generated on a single sequencing platform. HLA typing covered class I and class II loci at four-digit resolution. The number of typed donors differed by locus: roughly 620-640 for A, B, C, DRB1 and DQB1; approximately 540 for DQA1; 606 for DPA1; and some 470 for DPB1. A few DR-DQ haplotypes were handled as single units for association and clustering because linkage in the cohort was strong. Among 398 genotyped donors of the cohort, an average of 235,054 unique TCR beta nucleotide sequences were sequenced per donor, around a sixth of them non-productive. The paper as a whole reports these results and caveats: V-gene and J-gene trimming of TCR beta chains was associated with a missense DCLRE1C variant in a later genetic analysis, and the association was replicated in an independent cohort. In a later analysis, HLA-associated TCR beta chains showed more clonal expansion and lower generation probabilities than non-associated chains that were equally common. Strong co-occurrence of HLA alleles, especially DR and DQ, made assigning TCR associations to individual alleles difficult. The authors suggested that the approach could potentially be extended to other disease states and immunological phenotypes. The earlier analysis of 450 to 700 of the donors excluded some 15 rarely observed V segments, including chromosome 9 orphons, because counts were too low. Specific HLA alleles were associated with 15,000 to 20,000 TCR beta sequences at a false discovery rate of 0.05 in a later analysis. According to a later analysis, most CMV-associated TCR beta chains appeared to be HLA-restricted, and the HLA associations seemed to be driven largely by CMV exposure. The 87-base-pair reads could not distinguish some IMGT-functional V segments, including TRBV6-2 and TRBV6-3, so those segments were excluded. A total of some 180 TCR beta chains were listed by the study as associated with cytomegalovirus. A further reported finding was that TCR beta sequences accurately predicted the HLA-A and HLA-B alleles for most subjects in the first cohort. In vitro tests confirmed that a few of the cytomegalovirus-associated TCR beta chains recognize cytomegalovirus antigens. Compared with the roughly 700-donor mean, donors in an Asian-associated ancestry cluster had fewer N-insertions in productive TCRs, according to a later genetic analysis. The classifier was reported to diagnose cytomegalovirus status with high specificity and sensitivity in both the original and validation cohorts. Only TCR beta chains were sequenced in this cohort, and the absence of alpha or paired-chain data limited detectable features. In a later analysis, the rate of TCR association differed among HLA loci, with DRB1 alleles having the most associated TCRs and HLA-C alleles having the fewest. While some public TCRs were present in many individuals, most TCR sequences turned up only very rarely across donors. Because HLA typing was missing for some donors at each locus, association tests included only the typed subset. A group of highly shared sequence variants was considered likely to be a technical artifact of the sequencing pipeline. Sequencing depth was assumed to be roughly uniform across donors in the presence/absence analyses, though that assumption may not hold. In an earlier analysis of a few hundred of the donors, most TCR beta V segments were observed in productive rearrangements about 90% or about 30% of the time, broadly matching IMGT annotations. Linkage disequilibrium might explain the correlated functional status among segregating V segments, but an unknown experimental factor could not be excluded. CMV serostatus was the only immune exposure information available for the cohort. According to a later analysis, parvovirus B19, influenza, CMV and Epstein-Barr virus appeared linked to several top co-occurrence clusters.

The cohort was made up of roughly 670 healthy bone marrow donors. Cohort members were all nominally healthy when sampled, although unrecorded immune exposures were likely present. The donor was CMV seropositive and was included in the group of 270 or so seropositive cohort members. Every donor gave a peripheral blood sample, and the peripheral blood mononuclear cells from that sample were used for TCR beta sequencing. The Qiagen DNeasy Blood Extraction Kit was used to extract genomic DNA from the blood cell samples. The CDR3 sequence holds 16 residues, the cysteine and phenylalanine included. This entry keeps only the CDR3 DNA: 48 bases, framed from base 1. V lost 2 bases and J lost 0 bases, and the count of bases not matched to a germline gene is 5. As encoded in the germline V gene, CDR1 is MDHEN while CDR2 is SYDVKM. Receptor amplification or capture employed the immunoSEQ multiplex PCR assay. The multiplex PCR relied on a mix of 60 forward primers for TCR Vbeta segments and 13 reverse primers for TCR Jbeta segments. A multiplex PCR assay on genomic DNA amplified the CDR3 region of rearranged TCR beta genes. Amplified TCR beta libraries were sequenced as 87-base-pair reads on the Illumina HiSeq System. The authors processed their data as follows. In a later analysis, tens of millions of unique TCR beta chains were counted across the 500 to 850 repertoires, and roughly 10 million of these chains were shared by at least two donors. Raw reads were error-corrected and collapsed into unique sequences by a nearest-neighbor algorithm in which closely related sequences were merged to remove PCR and sequencing errors. To assign V, D and J gene segments, CDR3 sequences were aligned to IMGT reference sequences. For a sequence to be retained, a match of at least six nucleotides was required to both a V gene segment and a J gene segment. A rearrangement was called productive if the CDR3 had no stop codons and remained in frame with V and J, and every other rearrangement was called non-productive. Following IMGT convention, CDR3 was defined as the stretch from the second conserved V-encoded cysteine to the conserved J-encoded phenylalanine. Sequences without an unambiguous match to a single V gene segment were excluded from the earlier analysis of about 600 of the donors. In an earlier analysis of some 590 of the donors, a V segment was called functional when productive rearrangements were above 56.7%, and segregating when the standard deviation between donors exceeded 5%. To diagnose cytomegalovirus status from the catalog of TCR beta chain sequences, a statistical classification framework was built. A later analysis assigned V and J genes by comparing TCR nucleotide sequences with IMGT/GENE-DB human TR gene sequences. In a later analysis, CDR3 sequences and most-parsimonious VDJ recombination scenarios were assigned using the TCRdist pipeline. A later analysis defined each TCR beta chain by its CDR3 amino acid sequence plus V-gene family, and excluded reads lacking a unique V-gene family. To address suspected cross-contamination and a sequencing artifact, a later analysis removed approximately 600 highly shared, low-generation-probability nucleotide sequences. For each public chain, a later analysis derived a clonal expansion index from normalized ranks of inferred template counts within each repertoire. In a later analysis, generation probabilities were computed with a VDJ recombination model fitted to out-of-frame rearrangements, and the resulting probabilities were checked against IGoR. In a later analysis, hypergeometric tests were used to score TCR-TCR, TCR-HLA and TCR-CMV co-occurrence, with a repertoire-size bias correction applied to TCR pairs. False discovery rates were estimated in a later analysis by permuting HLA or CMV assignments 20 times. In a later analysis, co-occurring TCRs were grouped with DBSCAN, and TCRdist sequence similarity was added when clustering was performed within HLA-allele-positive subsets. Co-occurrence clustering excluded repertoires with fewer than 30,000 or more than 120,000 public chains, plus five with anomalous nucleotide sharing. Imported from immuneACCESS, the table was reduced by TCRdb to in-frame sequences with V and J called. These copies leave out some clones; in studies compared against another copy, an unresolved V gene accounts for under half, and the cause of the remainder is not known. V and J calls and clone size follow that table, whereas D and trimming were derived from the DNA. The sample profile shows more than 90,000 clones; about 75% of them were found once. The top ten hold over 6% of the sample.

A few counts support this clone. The clone's antigen remains unknown. Per-base quality was not reported, and no clone a single base away is much larger than it. The sequenced sample was PBMCs. The rearranged chain carries TRBV28 and TRBJ2-3, and 7 junction bases match TRBD2. The receptor's source is a middle-aged man in good health and CMV-seropositive. CDR3 sequence: CASSLGLAASTDTQYF. The sequence in DNA is TGTGCCAGCAGTTTAGGGCTAGCGGCTAGCACAGATACGCAGTATTTT.